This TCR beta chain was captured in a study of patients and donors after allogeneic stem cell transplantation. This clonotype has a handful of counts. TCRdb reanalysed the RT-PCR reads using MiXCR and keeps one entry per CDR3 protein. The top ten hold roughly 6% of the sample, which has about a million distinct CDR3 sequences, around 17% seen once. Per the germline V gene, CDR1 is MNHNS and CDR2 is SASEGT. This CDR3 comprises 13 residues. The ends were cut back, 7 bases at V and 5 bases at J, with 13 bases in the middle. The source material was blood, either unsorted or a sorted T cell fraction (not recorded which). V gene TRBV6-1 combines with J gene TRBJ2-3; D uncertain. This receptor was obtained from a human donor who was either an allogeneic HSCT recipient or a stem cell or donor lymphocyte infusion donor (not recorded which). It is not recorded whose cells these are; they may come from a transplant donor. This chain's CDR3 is CASIPPVGDTQYF. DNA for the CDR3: TGTGCCAGCATCCCGCCGGTGGGAGATACGCAGTATTTT.